This T cell receptor beta chain was documented in a study of PD-L1 blockade in urothelial cancer. The overall study: Prior regimens of chemotherapy numbered 0 to 3 per patient. The researchers analyzed blood 3 weeks (second dose) and 6 weeks after treatment start.

With 11 bases removed from V and 1 base from J, the gap between germline ends came to 20 bases. The CDR3 is 15 residues long. Germline CDR1 is MNHEY and CDR2 is SVGAGI. The time point denotes: pretreatment peripheral blood. TCRdb keeps only in-frame clones here, not all; method: immunoSEQ multiplex PCR. Here the sample spans tens of thousands of clones, roughly 85% being singletons. This sequence joins TRBV6-5 and TRBJ2-5; perhaps TRBD2 as D (6 bases). The sequence was collected from a woman in her sixties or seventies with urothelial cancer. The sample here was PBMCs, taken around atezolizumab (anti-PD-L1) treatment. The CDR3, as DNA: TGTGCCGCCAGAAGACGGGACTCCCTCCAAGAGACCCAGTACTTC. Encoded protein: CAARRRDSLQETQYF.